The next 4 T cell receptor beta chains were all read from a single sample in a study of blood T cell repertoires in COVID-19. This table comes from immunoSEQ multiplex PCR, and its TCRdb copy is limited to in-frame clones, with some not included. The sample lists more than 100,000 clones, around 89% occurring once. The specimen was peripheral blood. These receptors all stem from a man between 45 and 60 years old with active or convalescent COVID-19.

This clone has more than one count but fewer than ten. The J gene is TRBJ2-1, the V gene TRBV4-2; 10 nucleotides match TRBD2. The J segment lost 8 bases and the V segment lost 0 bases, leaving 13 bases of the junction unmatched. Germline V gene sequence: CDR1 LGHNA, CDR2 YNFKEQ. The CDR3 has 18 residues. The CDR3 region is CASSQDDPRLAGADEQFF. The CDR3, as DNA: TGTGCCAGCAGCCAAGATGATCCACGTCTAGCGGGAGCGGATGAGCAGTTCTTC.

The chain employs TRBV24-1 and TRBJ1-5; tentatively, D is TRBD1 (5 bases). The V end was cut by 7 bases, the J end by 7 bases, with 19 bases between. The CDR3 contains 15 residues. Germline V CDR1 and CDR2: KGHDR, SFDVKD. DNA for the CDR3: TGTGCCACCAGCCCCTCGGCAGGGTACGGGCAGCCCCAGCATTTT. Translating gives CATSPSAGYGQPQHF.

The chain recombines TRBV5-6 with TRBJ2-3, with 15 positions matching TRBD2. This CDR3 is built from 18 residues. V shed 1 base, J shed 5 bases, and the junction held 8 bases outside the gene matches. The germline V gene has CDR1 SGHDT and CDR2 YYEEEE. The CDR3 coding sequence is TGTGCCAGCAGCTTGTCTGGACTAGCGGGGGGGCCAAAAGATACGCAGTATTTT. It is translated as CASSLSGLAGGPKDTQYF.

The chain joins TRBV3-1 (or the pseudogene TRBV3-2) to TRBJ2-7; 11 bases match TRBD2. The CDR3 extends over 17 amino acids. Germline V gives CDR1 LGHDT, CDR2 YNNKEL (reference sequence). The V gene end was trimmed by 0 bases and the J gene end by 2 bases; junction bases not matched to a gene: 6. The CDR3 sequence: CASSQDPRLAGPYEQYF. In nucleotides, the CDR3 is TGTGCCAGCAGCCAAGATCCCCGACTAGCGGGGCCCTACGAGCAGTACTTC.